This T cell receptor beta chain was recorded in a study of T-cell memory formation after mild COVID-19. Study information: Among the donors, TCR clusters were largely specific to each donor.

Germline values: CDR1 MNHEY, CDR2 SVGEGT. This CDR3 is 14 amino acids long. The trim removed 6 bases at V and 2 bases at J, leaving 5 bases unmatched. TCRdb called the 5' RACE reads again in MiXCR, with one record for every CDR3 protein. The profile shows just over 400,000 distinct CDR3 sequences, 20% to 30% of them singletons. This clonotype has more than one count but fewer than ten. Its antigen is undetermined. General study results and limits: Contracting clones from day 15 to 85 showed balanced CD4/CD8; later expanders favored CD4+. Most CD4+ clones that shrank were in CM and EM, while CD8+ ones turned up in EMRA. Second-wave clones reaching peak frequency on day 37 lacked confirmed SARS-CoV-2 specificity.

The chain has TRBV6-2 or TRBV6-3 and TRBJ2-7; TRBD2 aligns across 9 bases. Material for sequencing was PBMCs or a T cell subset sorted from them (not recorded which). This clonotype was sampled from an adult woman who had mild COVID-19 (a few samples of this study predate the infection). Cell type and time point are not known. The CDR3 DNA follows: TGTGCCAGCAGCATTAGCGGGAGTCCCTACGAGCAGTACTTC. Amino acid sequence: CASSISGSPYEQYF.